The 5 T cell receptor beta chains below come from one sample, sequenced in a study of blood T cell repertoires in COVID-19. Clones were sequenced by immunoSEQ multiplex PCR, and TCRdb holds only the in-frame ones, with some missing. Here the sample spans 250,000 to 300,000 clones, around 86% being singletons. Sequencing was done on a sample of peripheral blood. These receptors originate from a woman aged 60-70 years with active or convalescent COVID-19.

This sequence joins TRBV3-1 (or the pseudogene TRBV3-2) and TRBJ1-1; maybe TRBD1 (6 bases). There are 15 residues in the CDR3. Trimming removed 5 bases at V and 0 bases at J, with 13 bases between. Germline V CDR1 and CDR2: LGHDT, YNNKEL (reference sequence). CDR3 nucleotides: TGTGCCAGCAGCAGAGAAGGACAGTTGAACACTGAAGCTTTCTTT. The encoded protein is CASSREGQLNTEAFF.

This clone was observed a handful of times. V gene TRBV7-2 combines with J gene TRBJ1-1; D is unclear. Germline values: CDR1 SGHTA, CDR2 FQGNSA. The length of the CDR3 is 16 residues. The V end was cut by 5 bases, the J end by 0 bases, with 16 bases between. The CDR3 here is CASSPYPPTMNTEAFF. CDR3 sequence (DNA): TGTGCCAGCAGCCCCTACCCCCCTACCATGAACACTGAAGCTTTCTTT.

This clone was seen a handful of times. The rearrangement joins TRBV18 to TRBJ1-1, with unresolved D. Germline V gives CDR1 KGHSH, CDR2 LQKENI. The germline V and J ends were trimmed by 6 bases and 4 bases, with 15 bases remaining between them. The length of the CDR3 is 14 residues. CDR3 in amino acids: CASSPGGVGTEAFF. The CDR3 bases are TGTGCCAGCTCCCCTGGCGGGGTGGGCACTGAAGCTTTCTTT.

The rearrangement joins TRBV6-4 to TRBJ2-3, with 9 nucleotides matching TRBD1. Looked up from germline, CDR1 is MRHNA and CDR2 is SNTAGT. CDR3 length: 16 amino acids. Germline trimming cut 2 bases from V and 4 bases from J; bases unmatched to any gene: 7. The CDR3 DNA reads as TGTGCCAGCAGTGACAGGGGTTGGACAGGGGCAGATACGCAGTATTTT. Protein product: CASSDRGWTGADTQYF.

The chain uses TRBV5-4 and TRBJ2-1, with TRBD1 matching over 10 bases. The junction had 7 bases not matched to a gene; V was cut back by 1 base and J by 9 bases. CDR1 is SGHNT and CDR2 is YYREEE in the germline V gene (reference sequence). The CDR3 is made up of 15 amino acids. CDR3 sequence (DNA): TGTGCCAGCAGCTTGATAGGGACAGGGGCTCTTGAGCAGTTCTTC. Translated: CASSLIGTGALEQFF.